These T cell receptor beta chains were read from a single sample in a study of shared clonotypes between healthy human individuals. Produced via immunoSEQ multiplex PCR; TCRdb's table is partial and in-frame only. Counted here are approximately 700,000 clones, around 73% occurring once; the ten biggest clones make up 1.5% to 2%. Source material: memory CD4+ T cells sorted from blood. The receptors originated from a woman in her 30s in good health. Each CDR3 is given without its conserved first and last residue.

j_call v_call cdr3_aa
- TRBV6-6 ASSYSGSYEQY
TRBJ2-5 TRBV15 ATSRSPVRFTVQY
TRBJ1-5 TRBV30 AWSVQGNQPQH
TRBJ1-1 TRBV27 ASSVQGRTEAF
TRBJ1-1 TRBV5-1 ASSPGTGGTEAF
TRBJ2-3 TRBV7-9 ASSDASLAGVIDTQY
TRBJ2-1 TRBV10-3 AIGEGQVYNEQF
TRBJ2-3 TRBV19 ASKTSGISSTDTQY
TRBJ2-1 TRBV20-1 SASGNNEQF
TRBJ1-4 TRBV28 ASYGEEKLF
TRBJ2-7 TRBV28 ASKRGGSYEQY
TRBJ2-7 TRBV27 ASSPTGTSGNYEQY
TRBJ1-5 TRBV6-6 ASSYSTLSQPQH
TRBJ2-1 TRBV14 ASSRSKGLRNNEQF
TRBJ1-1 TRBV28 ATYRALTEAF
TRBJ1-4 TRBV5-1 ASSLVQGAFGEKLF
TRBJ2-1 TRBV5-1 ASSPLQSGNEQF
TRBJ1-1 TRBV19 ASGKGIGSNAEAF
TRBJ2-3 TRBV9 ASSLTPGQGTDTQY
TRBJ1-2 TRBV28 ASSPTGGANYGYT
TRBJ1-1 TRBV28 ASSGEGRTEAF
TRBJ1-1 TRBV7-3 ASSPSVNTEAF
TRBJ2-1 TRBV5-4 ASSDRVVQF
TRBJ1-2 TRBV21-1 ATWTGADYGYT
TRBJ1-3 TRBV28 ASSRRPGNTIY
TRBJ1-4 TRBV6-7 ASSYPTRVSEKLF
TRBJ2-1 TRBV7-8 ASSFQTGYNEQF
TRBJ2-7 TRBV19 ASSIGPPGEQY
TRBJ2-1 TRBV11-3 ASSLAGVSDNEQF
TRBJ2-6 TRBV7-9 ASTRHRGPGANVLT
TRBJ1-3 TRBV6-6 ASSYGGAGNTIY
TRBJ2-3 TRBV6-1 ASSTGASGRDTQY
TRBJ1-5 TRBV28 ASSFLFTDNQPQH
TRBJ1-4 TRBV5-4 ASSSATGGHEKLF
TRBJ2-3 TRBV7-2 ASSLSSGGLADTQY
TRBJ2-7 TRBV7-2 ASSLERRVDYEQY
TRBJ2-3 TRBV7-8 ASNRDRGTDTQY
TRBJ2-3 TRBV5-1 ASSLVGTRSTDTQY
TRBJ2-2 TRBV27 ASSPGPTWNTGELF
TRBJ1-3 TRBV25-1 APSPIEGGNTIY
TRBJ2-7 TRBV7-3 ASSPSAGQEYEQY
TRBJ2-7 TRBV6-5 ASSYSGQGNEQY
TRBJ2-1 TRBV6-6 ASTSGGVPYNEQF
TRBJ1-2 TRBV27 ASSRDRAFYGYT
TRBJ1-5 TRBV6-6 ASKETGKGVQPQH
TRBJ2-5 TRBV7-9 ASSPGRETQY
TRBJ2-7 TRBV4-1 ASSGRGSGSSYEQY
TRBJ2-5 TRBV5-4 ASSLWADQETQY
TRBJ2-3 TRBV7-8 ASSFLASSGHSTDTQY
TRBJ2-7 TRBV25-1 ASISGSSGYEQY
TRBJ1-3 TRBV4-1 ASSQTGASSGNTIY
TRBJ2-5 TRBV6-6 ASSYGGSGQETQY
TRBJ2-7 TRBV2 ATGAGTAPYEQY
TRBJ1-2 TRBV6-1 ASSVEDSGYYGYT
TRBJ2-1 TRBV19 ASSISTTKGQF
TRBJ1-5 TRBV19 ASSIQTRGSNQPQH